The clone carrying this T cell receptor beta chain showed up many times. What it binds is unknown. The entry originates in a study of regulatory T cells in long-lasting Graves disease. Study-wide points: Persistent Graves' patients showed a TCR diversity that was lower than that of newly diagnosed ones. Sharing of public clonotypes was greater in persistent patients (about 3,000) than in new patients (roughly 880). Segments TRBV28, TRBJ1-2 and TRBJ2-5 showed preferential usage in persistent disease.

Library construction for TCR beta used iRepertoire HTBI primers and Arm-PCR of CDR3 regions. MiXCR was run by TCRdb on the multiplex PCR reads, yielding one entry per CDR3 protein. The sample has about 200,000 distinct CDR3 sequences, around 17% seen once. CDR3 length: 21 residues. With 10 bases clipped from V and 2 bases from J, the junction kept 25 bases outside the gene matches. Per the germline V gene, CDR1 is SGHDT and CDR2 is YYEEEE. Time point given: newly diagnosed GD, antithyroid drugs for less than 3 months. The TCR library was made from RNA that had been extracted from PBMCs in TRIzol. This clonotype originated in a female donor with Graves disease. The chain employs TRBV5-6 and TRBJ2-6; 9 nucleotides match TRBD2. The sequencing used peripheral blood mononuclear cells (PBMCs), collected at new diagnosis, from a patient treated with antithyroid drugs. Here the CDR3 DNA reads TGTGCCTGCCGCAGCTTATTAGAGACCCCCCTAGCGGGAACTGGGGCCAACGTCCTGACTTTC. It codes for CACRSLLETPLAGTGANVLTF.